One sample yielded the 32 T cell receptor beta chains listed below, sequenced in a study of cytomegalovirus exposure and HLA in healthy donors. The PCR used 60 Vbeta and 13 Jbeta primers. TCRdb's table, derived via immunoSEQ multiplex PCR, lists solely in-frame clones and lacks some. This table has 140,000 or so clones, approximately 80% appearing once. Sequencing was carried out using PBMCs. Source of these receptors: a boy under 10 years old in good health and CMV-seronegative.

V usage is TRBV7-8 and J usage is TRBJ2-5; D remains unclear. The assigned J gene may be wrong: the sequence end matches TRBJ2-7 better. CDR1 and CDR2 (germline): SGHVS, FQNEAQ. The length of the CDR3 is 11 residues. The CDR3, as DNA: TGTGCCAGCAGCCCGGTGGGCGAGCAGTACTTC. It encodes CASSPVGEQYF.

The chain uses TRBV4-1 and TRBJ2-7; a weak D match, TRBD1 (6 bases). Germline V gene lookup returns CDR1 MGHRA and CDR2 YSYEKL. This CDR3 is 15 amino acids long. The V end was cut by 1 base, the J end by 3 bases, with 13 bases between. In nucleotides, the CDR3 is TGCGCCAGCAGCCAAGGGCCGGGGACAAGCTACGAGCAGTACTTC. Its translation is CASSQGPGTSYEQYF.

The V and J genes are TRBV27 and TRBJ2-1; no definite D call. CDR3 length: 13 residues. Germline loops: CDR1 MNHEY, CDR2 SMNVEV (reference sequence). V was cut by 6 bases and J by 3 bases, with 9 bases left in between. For the CDR3, the DNA is TGTGCCAGCAGAATAACAGTCTACAATGAGCAGTTCTTC. Its protein is CASRITVYNEQFF.

This clone showed up just a few times. This chain connects TRBV25-1 to TRBJ1-1; D gene unclear. The CDR3 loop spans 11 amino acids. Germline V gene data show CDR1 as MGHDK and CDR2 as SYGVNS. The V end lost 7 bases, the J end lost 1 base, and 4 bases lay between the germline ends. CDR3 residues: CASTGNTEAFF. For the CDR3, the DNA is TGTGCCAGCACCGGGAACACTGAAGCTTTCTTT.

The V gene is TRBV5-1, the J gene TRBJ1-2, with D tentatively TRBD1 (6 bases). The V end was cut by 2 bases, the J end by 5 bases, with 28 bases between. Per the germline V gene, CDR1 is SGHRS and CDR2 is YFSETQ. The CDR3 is made up of 19 amino acids. CDR3 amino acids: CASSLIRGTPGRRIYGYTF. Here the CDR3 DNA reads TGCGCCAGCAGCTTAATAAGGGGGACACCAGGGCGGCGAATATATGGCTACACCTTC. The full variable domain, with the rest looked up from reference TRBV5-1 and TRBJ1-2, is KAGVTQTPRYLIKTRGQQVTLSCSPISGHRSVSWYQQTPGQGLQFLFEYFSETQRNKGNFPGRFSGRQFSNSRSEMNVSTLELGDSALYLCASSLIRGTPGRRIYGYTFGSGTRLTVV.

The chain carries TRBV9 and TRBJ2-7; D unclear. V was cut by 4 bases and J by 4 bases, with 15 bases left in between. The CDR3 extends over 14 amino acids. CDR1 SGDLS and CDR2 YYNGEE come from the germline V gene. CDR3 protein: CASSPDVLGYEQYF. DNA for the CDR3: TGTGCCAGCAGCCCTGACGTTCTCGGGTACGAGCAGTACTTC.

The chain combines TRBV7-9 with TRBJ1-3, with D unresolved. The CDR3 covers 13 residues. The ends were cut back, 5 bases at V and 4 bases at J, with 9 bases in the middle. The germline V gene has CDR1 SEHNR and CDR2 FQNEAQ (reference sequence). The CDR3 bases are TGTGCCAGCAGCCCGGGATCAGGAAACACCATATATTTT. Its translation: CASSPGSGNTIYF.

V gene TRBV9 combines with J gene TRBJ2-1, with TRBD2 as a possible D gene (6 bases). CDR1 and CDR2 from the germline V gene are SGDLS and YYNGEE. The CDR3 loop spans 16 amino acids. The V gene lost 4 bases and the J gene lost 4 bases, with 18 bases spanning the gap. The chain's CDR3 is CASSRSLRDLYNEQFF. The CDR3, as DNA: TGTGCCAGCAGCCGGAGCTTGCGGGACCTATACAATGAGCAGTTCTTC.

The chain is built from TRBV7-9 and TRBJ1-6; no clear D gene. CDR3 length: 15 residues. Germline V lookup: CDR1 SEHNR, CDR2 FQNEAQ (reference sequence). Trimming removed 0 bases from V and 7 bases from J, with 10 bases in between. As DNA, the CDR3 is TGTGCCAGCAGCTTAGCCTCCCTAGAGAATTCACCCCTCCACTTT. Protein sequence: CASSLASLENSPLHF.

This clone was seen only a few times. The chain uses TRBV21-1 and TRBJ1-5; the D segment call TRBD1 is taken from the table without a DNA check. TRBV21-1 is marked as a pseudogene. The CDR3 covers 15 residues. The CDR3 loop reads CASRVGQGVDQPQHF. Here the CDR3 DNA reads TGTGCCAGCAGGGTCGGACAGGGGGTAGATCAGCCCCAGCATTTT.

This chain links TRBV5-6 with TRBJ1-1; 10 nucleotides line up with TRBD1. The trim removed 4 bases at V and 3 bases at J, leaving 3 bases unmatched. Germline assignment: CDR1 SGHDT and CDR2 YYEEEE. The CDR3 totals 14 residues. CDR3 amino acids: CASSPGQGHTEAFF. For the CDR3, the DNA is TGTGCCAGCAGCCCGGGACAGGGGCACACTGAAGCTTTCTTT.

The rearrangement links TRBV2 to TRBJ1-2, with D possibly matching TRBD1 (6 bases). Germline V gene sequence: CDR1 SNHLY, CDR2 FYNNEI. V dropped 5 bases and J dropped 8 bases, with 15 bases sitting between them. The length of the CDR3 is 13 residues. The CDR3 region has the DNA TGTGCCAGCAGTAGGACAGCCCTTGGGGGCTACACCTTC. It yields the protein CASSRTALGGYTF.

This clone was picked up one time. The V call is TRBV6-5, the J call TRBJ2-2; D is ambiguous. With 5 bases removed from V and 9 bases from J, the gap between germline ends came to 13 bases. The CDR3 runs to 13 residues. Germline CDR1 and CDR2: MNHEY and SVGAGI. The CDR3 nucleotides are TGTGCCAGCAGTATGCAAGTTCAGAGGGAGCTGTTTTTT. It specifies CASSMQVQRELFF.

The chain recombines TRBV13 with TRBJ2-2; TRBD2 agrees at 13 bases. CDR1 is PRHDT, CDR2 FYEKMQ, per germline (reference sequence). With V trimmed by 5 bases and J by 8 bases, 8 bases remained unmatched. CDR3 size: 16 residues. The CDR3 reads CASSLQGLAGVGELFF. The CDR3 region has the DNA TGTGCCAGCAGCCTCCAAGGACTAGCGGGGGTTGGGGAGCTGTTTTTT.

This chain uses TRBV4-3 with TRBJ2-2, with 9 bases matching TRBD1. The CDR3 covers 17 residues. Germline CDR1 is LGHNA and CDR2 is YSLEER. J lost 6 bases, V lost 1 base, and 9 bases had no gene match. CDR3: CASSQAGGTGLAGELFF. The CDR3 DNA reads TGCGCCAGCAGCCAAGCGGGCGGGACAGGGCTGGCCGGGGAGCTGTTTTTT.

On this clone: The junction differs from germline at one of its ends, possibly a read error. The V call is TRBV18, the J call TRBJ2-3; 9 bases line up with TRBD1. The CDR3 extends over 15 amino acids. Per germline, CDR1 KGHSH and CDR2 LQKENI. CDR3 in DNA: TGTGCCAACTCATCAACAGGGGGCAGCGCAGATACGCAGTATTTT. Residues: CANSSTGGSADTQYF. Full variable domain (rest looked up from reference TRBV18 and TRBJ2-3): NAGVMQNPRHLVRRRGQEARLRCSPMKGHSHVYWYRQLPEEGLKFMVYLQKENIIDESGMPKERFSAEFPKEGPSILRIQQVVRGDSAAYFCANSSTGGSADTQYFGPGTRLTVL.

The chain carries TRBV25-1 and TRBJ1-5, with D possibly TRBD1 on 6 matching bases. The V end was cut by 1 base, the J end by 4 bases, with 11 bases between. Germline V lookup: CDR1 MGHDK, CDR2 SYGVNS. The CDR3 runs to 15 residues. The CDR3 region has the DNA TGTGCCAGCAGTGAATTCGGGACACAGAATCAGCCCCAGCATTTT. Translated, it gives CASSEFGTQNQPQHF.

A single count supports this clone. The rearrangement links TRBV5-1 to TRBJ2-5, with TRBD2 identical over 9 bases. The DNA end is a closer match to TRBJ2-7, so the J assignment may be wrong. The CDR3 loop spans 15 amino acids. Looked up from germline, CDR1 is SGHRS and CDR2 is YFSETQ. CDR3 nucleotide sequence: TGCGCCAGCAGCTACCTAGCGGGATCCTCTTCCGAGCAGTACTTC. This codes for CASSYLAGSSSEQYF.

The chain combines TRBV7-3 with TRBJ2-3; perhaps TRBD2 as D (5 bases). CDR3 length: 18 residues. CDR1 and CDR2 (germline): SGHTA, FQGTGA. Trimming removed 1 base from V and 4 bases from J, with 21 bases in between. For the CDR3, the DNA is TGTGCCAGCAGCTTAAGTTTAGGGTGGACTGGCCAGGCAGATACGCAGTATTTT. Its translation is CASSLSLGWTGQADTQYF.

The CDR3 sequence: CASSGGLTGVTGELFF. CDR3 sequence (DNA): TGTGCCAGCAGTGGGGGGTTAACAGGGGTCACCGGGGAGCTGTTTTTT. The chain uses TRBV2 and TRBJ2-2; 7 positions match TRBD1. This CDR3 spans 16 amino acids. Germline V lookup: CDR1 SNHLY, CDR2 FYNNEI. V dropped 4 bases and J dropped 4; count of bases not matched to a gene: 9.

The chain is built from TRBV6-4 and TRBJ2-1; D call uncertain. Looked up from germline, CDR1 is MRHNA and CDR2 is SNTAGT. CDR3 length: 16 amino acids. Trimming took 2 bases from V and 0 from J, leaving 11 bases between them. The DNA of the CDR3 is TGTGCCAGCAGTGACCACCTACACTACTCCTACAATGAGCAGTTCTTC. It translates to CASSDHLHYSYNEQFF.

About this clone itself: Germline and junction disagree at one end, which may indicate a read error. The rearrangement uses TRBV7-9 and TRBJ2-7, with 8 bases fitting TRBD1. CDR3 length: 15 residues. Germline V lookup: CDR1 SEHNR, CDR2 FQNEAQ (reference sequence). CDR3: CSSSLFLQGDYEQYF. CDR3 in DNA: TGTTCCAGCAGCTTGTTCTTACAGGGGGATTACGAGCAGTACTTC.

The chain joins TRBV5-1 to TRBJ1-2; D gene uncertain. In germline, CDR1 is SGHRS, CDR2 YFSETQ. The CDR3 sequence is 16 residues long. With 0 bases removed from V and 1 base from J, the gap between germline ends came to 13 bases. The CDR3, as DNA: TGCGCCAGCAGCTTGGCCTTTGACAAGAATAACTATGGCTACACCTTC. Residues: CASSLAFDKNNYGYTF.

V and J are TRBV6-5 and TRBJ1-1; 7 bases agree with TRBD1. CDR3 length: 15 amino acids. The J segment lost 1 base and the V segment lost 4 bases, leaving 6 bases of the junction unmatched. Germline V gene sequence: CDR1 MNHEY, CDR2 SVGAGI. DNA for the CDR3: TGTGCCAGCAGTTTAACAGGGGACTGGAACACTGAAGCTTTCTTT. It encodes CASSLTGDWNTEAFF.

This clone was seen a single time. At one end, the junction sequence differs from germline, possibly due to a read error. The chain has TRBV7-9 and TRBJ2-3, with 8 bases fitting TRBD2. The CDR3 runs to 16 residues. The germline V gene encodes CDR1 SEHNR and CDR2 FQNEAQ (reference sequence). CDR3 sequence (DNA): TGTTCCAGCAGCCGAAGAGCGGGAGCACTGCCAGATACGCAGTATTTT. Protein sequence: CSSSRRAGALPDTQYF.

This sequence joins TRBV28 and TRBJ2-7; TRBD2 agrees at 11 bases. The length of the CDR3 is 15 residues. The V gene's germline CDR1 is MDHEN and CDR2 SYDVKM. Losses at the gene ends were 6 bases for V and 4 bases for J; bases not matched to a gene: 8. This CDR3 reads CASRIPGTSGYEQYF. The CDR3, as DNA: TGTGCCAGCAGAATACCCGGGACTAGCGGATACGAGCAGTACTTC.

This chain joins TRBV30 and TRBJ1-4; D call uncertain. The CDR3 is 12 amino acids. Germline V lookup: CDR1 GTSNPN, CDR2 SVGIG (reference sequence). V lost 1 base, J lost 7 bases, and 7 bases lay in between. In DNA form, the CDR3 reads TGTGCCTGGAGTGAACAGTCTGAAAAACTGTTTTTT. Its protein is CAWSEQSEKLFF.

Here the CDR3 reads CASSLGQGSNQPQHF. The DNA of the CDR3 is TGTGCCAGCAGCTTGGGACAGGGGAGCAATCAGCCCCAGCATTTT. The J gene is TRBJ1-5, the V gene TRBV28; 10 nucleotides align to TRBD1. J lost 1 base, V lost 6 bases, and 3 bases had no gene match. CDR1 and CDR2 from the germline V gene are MDHEN and SYDVKM. The CDR3 is 15 residues long.

The chain combines TRBV9 with TRBJ2-2; 10 bases are a match to TRBD2. The germline V gene has CDR1 SGDLS and CDR2 YYNGEE. V shed 3 bases, J shed 4 bases, and the junction held 12 bases outside the gene matches. This CDR3 region has 18 residues. CDR3 residues: CASSAERLAGAVTGELFF. The CDR3 DNA is TGTGCCAGCAGCGCCGAACGGCTAGCGGGAGCTGTCACCGGGGAGCTGTTTTTT.

J is TRBJ2-2 and V is TRBV7-9, with D possibly being TRBD1 (5 bases). V lost 2 bases to trimming and J lost 5 bases, with 12 bases between them. The length of the CDR3 is 15 residues. Germline V lookup: CDR1 SEHNR, CDR2 FQNEAQ (reference sequence). This CDR3 reads CASSLRTQPTGELFF. The CDR3, as DNA: TGTGCCAGCAGCTTAAGGACACAGCCGACCGGGGAGCTGTTTTTT.

This clone was counted a few times. The V and J genes are TRBV14 and TRBJ1-1; possible D gene TRBD1, 5 bases. The V end was cut by 0 bases, the J end by 1 base, with 9 bases between. The CDR3 loop spans 15 amino acids. CDR1 SGHDN and CDR2 FVKESK come from the germline V gene. CDR3 loop: CASSQEVGRNTEAFF. CDR3 DNA sequence: TGTGCCAGCAGCCAAGAAGTGGGGCGGAACACTGAAGCTTTCTTT.

This rearrangement joins TRBV11-3 to TRBJ1-3; D is ambiguous. V dropped 6 bases and J dropped 2 bases, with 11 bases sitting between them. The CDR3 loop spans 14 amino acids. Germline CDR1 SGHNT, CDR2 YENEEA. CDR3 sequence: CASSPTYPGNTIYF. DNA for the CDR3: TGTGCCAGCAGTCCGACATACCCTGGAAACACCATATATTTT.